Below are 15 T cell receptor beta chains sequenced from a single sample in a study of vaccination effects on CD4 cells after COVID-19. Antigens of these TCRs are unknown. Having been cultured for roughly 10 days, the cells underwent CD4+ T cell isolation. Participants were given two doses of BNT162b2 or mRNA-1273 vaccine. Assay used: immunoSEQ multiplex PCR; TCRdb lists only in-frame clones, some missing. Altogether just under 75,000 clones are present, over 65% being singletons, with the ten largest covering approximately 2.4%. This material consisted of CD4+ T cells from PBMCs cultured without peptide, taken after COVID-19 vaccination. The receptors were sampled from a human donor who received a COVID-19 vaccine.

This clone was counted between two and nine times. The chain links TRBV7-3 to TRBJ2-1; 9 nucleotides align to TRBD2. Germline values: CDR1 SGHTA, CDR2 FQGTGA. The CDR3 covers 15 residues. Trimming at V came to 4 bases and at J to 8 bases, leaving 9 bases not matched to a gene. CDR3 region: CASSSRASGVYEQFF. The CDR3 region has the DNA TGTGCCAGCAGCTCCCGAGCTAGCGGGGTCTATGAGCAGTTCTTC.

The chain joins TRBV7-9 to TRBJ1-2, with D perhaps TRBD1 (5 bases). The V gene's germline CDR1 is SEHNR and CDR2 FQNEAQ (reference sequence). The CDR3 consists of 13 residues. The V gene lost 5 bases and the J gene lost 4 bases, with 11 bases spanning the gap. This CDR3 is CASSPPGGYGYTF. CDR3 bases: TGTGCCAGCAGCCCGCCCGGGGGCTATGGCTACACCTTC.

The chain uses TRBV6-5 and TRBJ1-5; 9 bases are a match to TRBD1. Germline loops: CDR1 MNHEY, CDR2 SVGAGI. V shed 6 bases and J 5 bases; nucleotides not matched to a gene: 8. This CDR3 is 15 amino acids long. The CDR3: CASRSGTGTYQPQHF. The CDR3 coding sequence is TGTGCCAGCAGGTCCGGGACAGGGACTTATCAGCCCCAGCATTTT.

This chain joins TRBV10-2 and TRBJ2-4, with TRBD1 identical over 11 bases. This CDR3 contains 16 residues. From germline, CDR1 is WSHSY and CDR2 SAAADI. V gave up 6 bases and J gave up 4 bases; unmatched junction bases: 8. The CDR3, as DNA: TGCGCCAGCAGGAAATCCGGGACAGGGGGTAAAAACATTCAGTACTTC. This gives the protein CASRKSGTGGKNIQYF.

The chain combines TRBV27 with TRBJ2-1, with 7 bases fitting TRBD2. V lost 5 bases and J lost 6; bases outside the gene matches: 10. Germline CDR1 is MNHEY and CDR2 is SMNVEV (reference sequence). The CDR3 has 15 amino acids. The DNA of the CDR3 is TGTGCCAGCAGTGGACTAGTTCCCAATTTCAATGAGCAGTTCTTC. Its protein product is CASSGLVPNFNEQFF.

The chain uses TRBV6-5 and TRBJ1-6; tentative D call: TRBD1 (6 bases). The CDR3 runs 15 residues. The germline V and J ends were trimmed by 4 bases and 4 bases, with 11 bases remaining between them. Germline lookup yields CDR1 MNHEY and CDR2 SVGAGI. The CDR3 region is CASSSKQGYNSPLHF. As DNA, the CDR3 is TGTGCCAGCAGTTCCAAACAGGGATATAATTCACCCCTCCACTTT.

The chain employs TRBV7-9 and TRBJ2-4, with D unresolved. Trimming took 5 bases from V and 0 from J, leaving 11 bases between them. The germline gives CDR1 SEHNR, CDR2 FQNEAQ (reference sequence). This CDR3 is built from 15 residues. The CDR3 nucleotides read TGTGCCAGCAGCCCCCCCGGAGTAGCCAAAAACATTCAGTACTTC. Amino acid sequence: CASSPPGVAKNIQYF.

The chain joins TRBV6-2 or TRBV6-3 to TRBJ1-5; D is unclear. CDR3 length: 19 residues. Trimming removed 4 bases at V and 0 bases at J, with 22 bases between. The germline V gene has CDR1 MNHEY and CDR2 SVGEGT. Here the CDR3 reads CASSSNSRDPIYSNQPQHF. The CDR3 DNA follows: TGTGCCAGCAGTTCGAACTCTAGGGATCCCATCTATAGCAATCAGCCCCAGCATTTT.

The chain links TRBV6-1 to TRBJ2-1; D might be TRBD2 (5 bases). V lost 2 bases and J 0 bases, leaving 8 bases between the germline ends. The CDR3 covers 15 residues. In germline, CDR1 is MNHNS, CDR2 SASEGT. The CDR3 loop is CASSEWESSYNEQFF. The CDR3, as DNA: TGTGCCAGCAGTGAATGGGAGAGCTCCTACAATGAGCAGTTCTTC.

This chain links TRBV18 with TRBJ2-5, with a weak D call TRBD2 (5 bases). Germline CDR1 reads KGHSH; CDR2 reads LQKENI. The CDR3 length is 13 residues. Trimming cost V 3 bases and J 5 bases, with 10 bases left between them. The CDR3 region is CASSPGAGETQYF. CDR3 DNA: TGTGCCAGCTCACCGGGAGCTGGGGAGACCCAGTACTTC.

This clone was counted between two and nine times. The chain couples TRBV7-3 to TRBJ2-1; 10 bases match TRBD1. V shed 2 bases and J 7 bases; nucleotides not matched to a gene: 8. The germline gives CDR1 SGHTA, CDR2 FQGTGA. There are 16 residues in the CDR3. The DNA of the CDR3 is TGTGCCAGCAGCTTACGCGCCGGGACAGGGGTGAATGAGCAGTTCTTC. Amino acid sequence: CASSLRAGTGVNEQFF.

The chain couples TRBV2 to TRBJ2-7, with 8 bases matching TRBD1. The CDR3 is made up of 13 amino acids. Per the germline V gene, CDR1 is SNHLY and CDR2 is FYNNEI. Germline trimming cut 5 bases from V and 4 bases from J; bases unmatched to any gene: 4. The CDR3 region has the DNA TGTGCCAGCAGTCTCAGGGGGCGGTACGAGCAGTACGTC. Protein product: CASSLRGRYEQYV.

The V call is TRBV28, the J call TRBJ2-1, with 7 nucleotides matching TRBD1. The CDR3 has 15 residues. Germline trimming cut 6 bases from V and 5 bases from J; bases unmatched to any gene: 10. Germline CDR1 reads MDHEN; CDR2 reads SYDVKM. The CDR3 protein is CASSKAGTVNNEQFF. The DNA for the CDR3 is TGTGCCAGCAGCAAGGCCGGGACAGTTAACAATGAGCAGTTCTTC.

CDR3 bases: TGTGCCAGCAGGCTGACAGGGCGGGACTCACCCCTCCACTTT. Residues: CASRLTGRDSPLHF. This chain connects TRBV7-8 to TRBJ1-6; 7 nucleotides agree with TRBD1. The CDR3 is 14 amino acids. V lost 6 bases and J lost 10; bases outside the gene matches: 9. Germline V lookup: CDR1 SGHVS, CDR2 FQNEAQ.

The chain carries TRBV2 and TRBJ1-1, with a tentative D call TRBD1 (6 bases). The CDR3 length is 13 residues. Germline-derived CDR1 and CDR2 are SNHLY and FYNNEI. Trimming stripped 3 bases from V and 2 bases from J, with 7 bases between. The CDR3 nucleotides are TGTGCCAGCAGTGAGGACAGTAACACTGAAGCTTTCTTT. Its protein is CASSEDSNTEAFF. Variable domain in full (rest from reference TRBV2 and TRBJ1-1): EPEVTQTPSHQVTQMGQEVILRCVPISNHLYFYWYRQILGQKVEFLVSFYNNEISEKSEIFDDQFSVERPDGSNFTLKIRSTKLEDSAMYFCASSEDSNTEAFFGQGTRLTVV.